The 16 T cell receptor beta chains below were found in one sample sequenced in a study of glioma-infiltrating T cells (dated by TCRdb to 2016 to 2017). TCRdb names Illumina MiSeq as the instrument used. The iRepertoire nested amplicon-rescue multiplex PCR (arm-PCR) platform was used to amplify TCR alpha and beta CDR3 regions from RNA. Through fastp at Q25 and MiXCR, TCRdb rebuilt clones from the public reads, retaining in-frame beta chains. Rows are unified per CDR3 protein, each entry keeping the most common DNA and genes. Across this sample there are about 110,000 distinct CDR3 sequences, with around 25% seen only once. Of the sample, 35% is held by the ten largest clones. Specimen: glioma tissue, nonneoplastic brain tissue, or PBMCs (not recorded which). These receptors all stem from a human donor with low-grade glioma or glioblastoma, undergoing nonglioma brain surgery, or in good health (not recorded which).

Points on this clonotype: A read error may produce the germline difference seen at one junction end. The chain combines TRBV2 with TRBJ2-2; TRBD1 aligns across 7 bases. The CDR3 spans 16 residues. Germline CDR1 reads SNHLY; CDR2 reads FYNNEI. In DNA, the CDR3 is TGTGCCAGCAGCAGACAGGGATTTCCGAACACCGGGGAGCTGTATTTT. Translating it yields CASSRQGFPNTGELYF. Combining the CDR3 with reference TRBV2 and TRBJ2-2 gives the whole variable domain EPEVTQTPSHQVTQMGQEVILRCVPISNHLYFYWYRQILGQKVEFLVSFYNNEISEKSEIFDDQFSVERPDGSNFTLKIRSTKLEDSAMYFCASSRQGFPNTGELYFGEGSRLTVL.

CDR3 loop: CASSQDAGRGMSPLHF. The CDR3 DNA reads as TGTGCCAGCAGCCAAGATGCCGGACGGGGTATGTCACCCCTCCACTTT. This chain uses TRBV6-5 with TRBJ1-6; D ambiguous. This CDR3 contains 16 residues. V gave up 6 bases and J gave up 10 bases, with 22 bases separating them. Germline V gives CDR1 MNHEY, CDR2 SVGAGI.

This clonotype was recorded many times. The gene calls are TRBV7-8 and TRBJ2-7, with D maybe TRBD2 (7 bases). V was shortened by 7 bases and J by 5 bases, with 15 bases between the two germline ends. The CDR3 runs 13 residues. Germline CDR1 reads SGHVS; CDR2 reads FQNEAQ. Here the CDR3 DNA reads TGTGCCAGCACCAACGGGGGGCTGGACGAGCAGTACTTC. This translates into CASTNGGLDEQYF.

This clonotype appeared many times. The chain carries TRBV20-1 and TRBJ2-3, with D unclear. With 6 bases removed from V and 1 base from J, the gap between germline ends came to 8 bases. This CDR3 comprises 12 residues. The germline V gene encodes CDR1 DFQATT and CDR2 SNEGSKA (reference sequence). CDR3: CSAGPRTDTQYF. The CDR3 DNA follows: TGCAGTGCCGGGCCCCGCACAGATACGCAGTATTTT.

This clonotype came up many times. V is TRBV7-2 and J is TRBJ1-1; no reliable D call. This CDR3 comprises 14 residues. V lost 2 bases and J 1 base, leaving 8 bases between the germline ends. Germline values: CDR1 SGHTA, CDR2 FQGNSA. This CDR3 is CASSLWVSNTEAFF. CDR3 DNA sequence: TGTGCCAGCAGCTTATGGGTTTCGAACACTGAAGCTTTCTTT.

The chain carries TRBV9 and TRBJ1-2; no definite D call. The CDR3 sequence is 16 residues long. Germline CDR1 is SGDLS and CDR2 is YYNGEE. V dropped 0 bases and J dropped 1 base, with 13 bases sitting between them. In DNA, the CDR3 is TGTGCCAGCAGCGTAGGCCCCTCCTCGAGTAACTATGGCTACACCTTC. It encodes CASSVGPSSSNYGYTF.

This clonotype was counted ten times or more. This chain connects TRBV14 to TRBJ1-1, with D unresolved. In germline, CDR1 is SGHDN, CDR2 FVKESK. V lost 2 bases and J lost 12, with 16 bases in between. This CDR3 has 13 residues. The CDR3 loop reads CASSQSVLGRPFF. The CDR3 DNA sequence: TGTGCCAGCAGCCAATCTGTCCTAGGGAGACCTTTCTTT. Full variable domain (outside the CDR3, taken from reference TRBV14 and TRBJ1-1): EAGVTQFPSHSVIEKGQTVTLRCDPISGHDNLYWYRRVMGKEIKFLLHFVKESKQDESGMPNNRFLAERTGGTYSTLKVQPAELEDSGVYFCASSQSVLGRPFFGQGTRLTVV.

This clonotype is deemed hyperexpanded. The gene calls are TRBV28 and TRBJ2-1, with D uncertain. The CDR3 loop spans 15 amino acids. Germline CDR1 is MDHEN and CDR2 is SYDVKM. V gave up 2 bases and J gave up 2 bases, with 10 bases separating them. The CDR3 loop reads CASSLRAYTYNEQFF. CDR3 nucleotides: TGTGCCAGCAGTTTACGCGCGTACACCTACAATGAGCAGTTCTTC.

This clonotype appeared many times. This rearrangement joins TRBV4-3 to TRBJ1-1; D might be TRBD1 (5 bases). The CDR3 runs 16 residues. Trimming took 4 bases from V and 0 from J, leaving 15 bases between them. CDR1 is LGHNA and CDR2 is YSLEER in the germline V gene. The CDR3 is CASSPQTAFMNTEAFF. DNA for the CDR3: TGCGCCAGCAGCCCCCAGACAGCATTCATGAACACTGAAGCTTTCTTT.

This clonotype occurred many times. The chain joins TRBV6-2 or TRBV6-3 to TRBJ2-1; 9 nucleotides agree with TRBD2. This CDR3 contains 16 residues. CDR1 and CDR2 from the germline V gene are MNHEY and SVGEGT. J was trimmed by 4 bases and V by 6 bases; bases with no gene match: 10. The CDR3 is CASSRPLAGRYNEQFF. CDR3 nucleotide sequence: TGTGCCAGCAGCCGACCTCTAGCGGGGAGATACAATGAGCAGTTCTTC.

This clonotype was recorded at least ten times. The chain couples TRBV7-2 to TRBJ2-3; D uncertain. CDR1 SGHTA and CDR2 FQGNSA come from the germline V gene. The V and J ends lost 2 bases and 6 bases respectively, with 9 bases between them. The CDR3 spans 13 residues. CDR3: CASSLSSRDTQYF. The CDR3 DNA reads as TGTGCCAGCAGCTTATCCTCGAGGGATACGCAGTATTTT.

The chain couples TRBV29-1 to TRBJ2-7; D ambiguous. CDR1 SQVTM and CDR2 ANQGSEA come from the germline V gene. The germline V and J ends were trimmed by 4 bases and 3 bases, with 7 bases remaining between them. The CDR3 sequence is 11 residues long. As DNA, the CDR3 is TGCAGCGTTGGGGATATCTACGAGCAGTACTTC. It yields the protein CSVGDIYEQYF.

This clonotype was found many times. The rearrangement joins TRBV3-1 to TRBJ2-1; 14 nucleotides line up with TRBD2. With 4 bases clipped from V and 15 bases from J, the junction kept 11 bases outside the gene matches. The CDR3 extends over 15 amino acids. Per germline, CDR1 LGHDT and CDR2 YNNKEL (reference sequence). In nucleotides, the CDR3 is TGTGCCAGCAGCCCGGGACTAGCGGGAGCTCCCCAGCTGTTCTTC. As protein: CASSPGLAGAPQLFF.

The chain employs TRBV12-3 or TRBV12-4 and TRBJ2-5; 9 bases map to TRBD1. The CDR3 sequence is 15 residues long. J lost 7 bases, V lost 4 bases, and 10 bases had no gene match. The CDR3 DNA sequence: TGTGCCAGCAGTTCGAGGACAGGGGCGGAAGGGACCCAGTACTTC. This gives the protein CASSSRTGAEGTQYF.

The chain links TRBV30 to TRBJ2-1; 8 nucleotides match TRBD1. V was clipped by 4 bases and J by 7 bases; unmatched bases: 9. The CDR3 extends over 14 amino acids. The germline V gene encodes CDR1 GTSNPN and CDR2 SVGIG (reference sequence). The CDR3 here is CAWTPGTGSNEQFF. CDR3 DNA: TGTGCCTGGACCCCCGGGACAGGTTCTAATGAGCAGTTCTTC.

This clonotype was seen ten or more times. The chain carries TRBV29-1 and TRBJ1-5; D is perhaps TRBD1 (6 bases). The CDR3 runs 14 residues. Germline values: CDR1 SQVTM, CDR2 ANQGSEA. V was shortened by 1 base and J by 6 bases, with 13 bases between the two germline ends. The CDR3 DNA reads as TGCAGCGTTGAAGGACAGGCGCCCGGTCAGCCCCAGCATTTT. This encodes CSVEGQAPGQPQHF.